Listed here is a single T cell receptor (beta chain). This sample was taken from a study of blood T cell repertoires in COVID-19. At the level of the study: Samples of COVID-19 (acute and convalescent) were obtained from the United States, Italy and Spain. Sample material is recorded as cDNA or gDNA derived from T cells, B-cell-depleted T cells, or PBMCs.

Enrollees, roughly 18 to 90 years old, lived in 25 or so US areas. Per the original methods: Reference gene primer amplification gave estimated nucleated cell counts. TCRdb keeps only in-frame clones here, not all; method: immunoSEQ multiplex PCR. V and J calls and clone size are those listed in that table; D and trimming were worked out from the DNA. The sample lists just over 150,000 clones, roughly 88% occurring once. This CDR3 comprises 17 residues. Trimming removed 7 bases from V and 0 bases from J; junction bases left unmatched: 12. Germline-derived CDR1 and CDR2 are SQVTM and ANQGSEA. V gene TRBV29-1 combines with J gene TRBJ1-4, with 9 nucleotides matching TRBD1. This receptor was identified in a woman between 50 and 59 years old who had recovered from COVID-19. Material: PBMCs or T cells enriched from blood (not recorded which). The CDR3 is CSAEGWTGDATNEKLFF. The CDR3 DNA reads TGCAGCGCCGAAGGGTGGACAGGGGATGCAACTAATGAAAAACTGTTTTTT.